This TCR beta chain was recorded in a study of blood T cell repertoires in COVID-19. Whole-study context: The United States, Italy and Spain were the sources of the acute and convalescent COVID-19 samples.

Under the authors' procedure: Amplifying reference gene primers gave estimates of nucleated cell counts. Measured with immunoSEQ multiplex PCR; TCRdb has only the in-frame clones, and not every one. V and J calls and clone size are given by that table; D and trimming were obtained from the DNA. The sample consists of over 300,000 clones, almost 85% of them appearing once. CDR1 is SGHNT, CDR2 YYREEE, per germline (reference sequence). With 2 bases clipped from V and 2 bases from J, the junction kept 2 bases outside the gene matches. This CDR3 region has 17 residues. The material sequenced was peripheral blood. The chain employs TRBV5-4 and TRBJ2-2, with TRBD2 identical over 14 bases. The TCR originated in a human donor in a cohort sampled during active COVID-19. This CDR3 reads CASSLGLAGGNTGELFF. For the CDR3, the DNA is TGTGCCAGCAGCTTAGGACTAGCGGGGGGTAACACCGGGGAGCTGTTTTTT.